What follows are 27 T cell receptor beta chains derived from one specimen sequenced in a study of cytomegalovirus exposure and HLA in healthy donors. The PCR contained 60 Vbeta and 13 Jbeta primers. Sequenced by immunoSEQ multiplex PCR; TCRdb stores in-frame clones only, minus some. Its clone listing holds about 54,000 clones. The sequenced sample consisted of PBMCs. The source of these receptors is a woman aged 40 to 50 in good health and CMV-seronegative.

This chain uses TRBV5-5 with TRBJ2-5; TRBD1 matches at 8 bases. The junction had 7 bases not matched to a gene; V was cut back by 4 bases and J by 5 bases. CDR3 length: 14 residues. Germline CDR1 SGHKS, CDR2 YYEKEE (reference sequence). CDR3 in DNA: TGTGCCAGCAGCGCCGGACAGGGTGGGGAGACCCAGTACTTC. Translating gives CASSAGQGGETQYF.

The chain joins TRBV27 to TRBJ2-5; D not certain. Germline V gene data show CDR1 as MNHEY and CDR2 as SMNVEV (reference sequence). Trimming shortened V by 7 bases and J by 2 bases, and 11 bases separated the two germline ends. The CDR3 is 13 amino acids. CDR3 sequence (DNA): TGTGCCAGCACCTTAGTGTCTCAAGAGACCCAGTACTTC. Translation: CASTLVSQETQYF.

The chain links TRBV5-1 to TRBJ2-1, with D possibly being TRBD1 (6 bases). Germline V gene lookup returns CDR1 SGHRS and CDR2 YFSETQ. V gave up 0 bases and J gave up 8 bases, with 9 bases separating them. This CDR3 region has 13 residues. The CDR3 reads CASSLAGVHEQFF. In nucleotides, the CDR3 is TGCGCCAGCAGCTTGGCAGGGGTTCATGAGCAGTTCTTC.

This sequence joins TRBV23-1 and TRBJ1-2; D unresolved. TRBV23-1 is reported as an ORF; its role is uncertain. CDR3 length: 14 residues. The V end was cut by 0 bases, the J end by 5 bases, with 10 bases between. The CDR3 bases are TGCGCCAGCAGTCAATCGTGGCAGGCTTATGGCTACACCTTC. Its protein is CASSQSWQAYGYTF.

V usage is TRBV5-5 and J usage is TRBJ2-2, with D hard to call. The germline V gene encodes CDR1 SGHKS and CDR2 YYEKEE (reference sequence). V lost 0 bases, J lost 0 bases, and 6 bases lay in between. This CDR3 has 15 amino acids. This CDR3 reads CASSLGGTNTGELFF. CDR3 DNA: TGTGCCAGCAGCTTGGGAGGAACGAACACCGGGGAGCTGTTTTTT.

V usage is TRBV28 and J usage is TRBJ1-2, with D maybe TRBD1 (5 bases). The CDR3 loop spans 15 amino acids. V was pared by 8 bases and J by 5 bases, with 21 bases between. CDR1 and CDR2 (germline): MDHEN, SYDVKM. The CDR3 reads CASADWGGTVYGYTF. CDR3 in DNA: TGTGCCAGCGCCGACTGGGGCGGGACGGTTTATGGCTACACCTTC.

The V call is TRBV9, the J call TRBJ2-2; 9 nucleotides match TRBD1. The germline CDR1 and CDR2 sequences are SGDLS and YYNGEE. There are 16 residues in the CDR3. J gave up 5 bases and V 6 bases, and 11 bases lay outside the gene matches. The CDR3 is CASTMAGQGGTGELFF. CDR3 bases: TGTGCCAGCACCATGGCGGGACAGGGTGGGACCGGGGAGCTGTTTTTT.

V and J are TRBV5-1 and TRBJ1-4; D is perhaps TRBD1 (5 bases). The CDR3 totals 12 residues. Germline loops: CDR1 SGHRS, CDR2 YFSETQ. The germline V and J ends were trimmed by 5 bases and 8 bases, with 10 bases remaining between them. Here the CDR3 DNA reads TGCGCCAGCAGGACAGTGCGCGAAAAACTGTTTTTT. Protein: CASRTVREKLFF.

The chain couples TRBV11-2 to TRBJ2-1; 10 bases are shared with TRBD2. The CDR3 is made up of 16 amino acids. CDR1 is SGHAT, CDR2 FQNNGV, per germline. The V segment lost 7 bases and the J segment 9 bases; nucleotides outside the gene matches: 15. CDR3 DNA sequence: TGTGCCAGCATCCCATACAGCGGGGGGGCGGTGGGTGAGCAGTTCTTC. This gives the protein CASIPYSGGAVGEQFF.

This chain connects TRBV7-8 to TRBJ1-5; D gene uncertain. V shed 3 bases and J shed 10 bases, with 16 bases lying between them. CDR1 is SGHVS and CDR2 is FQNEAQ in the germline V gene. CDR3 length: 14 amino acids. The CDR3 loop reads CASSFGTGEGPQHF. In nucleotides, the CDR3 is TGTGCCAGCAGCTTCGGTACGGGCGAGGGCCCCCAGCATTTT.

V and J are TRBV7-2 and TRBJ1-1, with a possible D match to TRBD1 (6 bases). This CDR3 has 13 residues. Trimming removed 4 bases at V and 6 bases at J, with 12 bases between. CDR1 and CDR2 from the germline V gene are SGHTA and FQGNSA. This chain's CDR3 is CASSSGHISEAFF. As DNA, the CDR3 is TGTGCCAGCAGCTCGGGACATATCTCTGAAGCTTTCTTT.

The chain joins TRBV29-1 to TRBJ2-5; D is unresolved. CDR1 SQVTM and CDR2 ANQGSEA come from the germline V gene. This CDR3 spans 13 amino acids. V lost 4 bases, J lost 2 bases, and 11 bases lay in between. The CDR3 region is CSVGLQLQETQYF. In nucleotides, the CDR3 is TGCAGCGTTGGGTTACAGCTGCAAGAGACCCAGTACTTC.

The genes are TRBV19 and TRBJ2-1; D is uncertain. V was cut by 5 bases and J by 4 bases, with 9 bases left in between. Germline-derived CDR1 and CDR2 are LNHDA and SQIVND (reference sequence). The CDR3 runs to 13 residues. CDR3 sequence: CASSPRGYNEQFF. Here the CDR3 DNA reads TGTGCCAGTAGTCCTCGAGGTTACAATGAGCAGTTCTTC.

The chain uses TRBV4-2 and TRBJ2-1; D is ambiguous. Trimming removed 0 bases from V and 3 bases from J, with 6 bases in between. The CDR3 consists of 14 residues. CDR1 and CDR2 from the germline V gene are LGHNA and YNFKEQ. The CDR3 DNA reads as TGTGCCAGCAGCCAAGAGACGGGCTACAATGAGCAGTTCTTC. Its translation is CASSQETGYNEQFF.

The gene calls are TRBV6-5 and TRBJ2-1; TRBD2 agrees at 8 bases. J was trimmed by 7 bases and V by 2 bases; bases with no gene match: 7. From germline, CDR1 is MNHEY and CDR2 SVGAGI. This CDR3 has 15 amino acids. CDR3 sequence reads: CASSYGASGLNEQFF. In DNA form, the CDR3 reads TGTGCCAGCAGTTACGGGGCTAGCGGGTTAAATGAGCAGTTCTTC.

The CDR3 region is CASRWDSMGYGYTF. DNA of the CDR3: TGTGCCAGCAGATGGGACAGTATGGGGTATGGCTACACCTTC. This chain links TRBV2 with TRBJ1-2; 7 positions match TRBD1. The germline V gene encodes CDR1 SNHLY and CDR2 FYNNEI. The V gene end was trimmed by 6 bases and the J gene end by 5 bases; junction bases not matched to a gene: 9. CDR3 length equals 14 residues.

This chain uses TRBV19 with TRBJ2-4, with TRBD2 matching over 14 bases. Trimming at V came to 4 bases and at J to 1 base, leaving 9 bases not matched to a gene. This CDR3 has 19 residues. Looked up from germline, CDR1 is LNHDA and CDR2 is SQIVND (reference sequence). The CDR3 nucleotides are TGTGCCAGTAGTACCCCGGGACTAGCGGGAGTAATGGCCAAAAACATTCAGTACTTC. This encodes CASSTPGLAGVMAKNIQYF.

The CDR3, as DNA: TGTGCCAGCTCCCCTGGACTAGCGCTGTCCTACGAGCAGTACTTC. Its translation is CASSPGLALSYEQYF. The chain employs TRBV18 and TRBJ2-7; 9 positions agree with TRBD2. CDR1 is KGHSH and CDR2 is LQKENI in the germline V gene. The CDR3 sequence is 15 residues long. Trimming removed 6 bases from V and 1 base from J; junction bases left unmatched: 7. The whole variable domain, filled in from reference TRBV18 and TRBJ2-7, reads NAGVMQNPRHLVRRRGQEARLRCSPMKGHSHVYWYRQLPEEGLKFMVYLQKENIIDESGMPKERFSAEFPKEGPSILRIQQVVRGDSAAYFCASSPGLALSYEQYFGPGTRLTVT.

The rearrangement links TRBV6-6 to TRBJ1-1; 8 bases are shared with TRBD1. With V trimmed by 6 bases and J by 4 bases, 10 bases remained unmatched. Germline CDR1 is MNHNY and CDR2 is SVGAGI (reference sequence). The CDR3 runs to 15 residues. The CDR3 DNA sequence: TGTGCCAGCAGGTCGGGGCAGGGGGCGAGCACTGAAGCTTTCTTT. This encodes CASRSGQGASTEAFF.

The chain is built from TRBV7-3 and TRBJ2-1, with 16 bases fitting TRBD2. V shed 4 bases and J 10 bases; nucleotides not matched to a gene: 4. The germline gives CDR1 SGHTA, CDR2 FQGTGA. The CDR3 totals 15 residues. The CDR3 DNA sequence: TGTGCCAGCAGCTCCGGGACTAGCGGGAGGGAAGAGCAGTTCTTC. Amino acid sequence: CASSSGTSGREEQFF. The full variable domain, in which reference TRBV7-3 and TRBJ2-1 provide the parts outside the CDR3, is GAGVSQTPSNKVTEKGKYVELRCDPISGHTALYWYRQSLGQGPEFLIYFQGTGAADDSGLPNDRFFAVRPEGSVSTLKIQRTERGDSAVYLCASSSGTSGREEQFFGPGTRLTVL.

The chain combines TRBV6-5 with TRBJ1-2; TRBD1 might be the D (6 bases). The CDR3 contains 14 residues. V was trimmed by 6 bases and J by 2 bases, leaving 13 bases between them. Germline CDR1 and CDR2: MNHEY and SVGAGI. This CDR3 is CASRRDTANYGYTF. In DNA form, the CDR3 reads TGTGCCAGCAGACGGGACACCGCGAACTATGGCTACACCTTC.

The rearrangement joins TRBV19 to TRBJ1-2, with 9 positions matching TRBD1. Germline loops: CDR1 LNHDA, CDR2 SQIVND (reference sequence). The CDR3 runs to 15 residues. V gave up 4 bases and J gave up 3 bases; unmatched junction bases: 6. The CDR3 nucleotides are TGTGCCAGTAGTACCTGGACAGGGGCGGACTATGGCTACACCTTC. Translated: CASSTWTGADYGYTF.

This chain uses TRBV5-1 with TRBJ2-7; 7 bases match TRBD1. CDR1 and CDR2 from the germline V gene are SGHRS and YFSETQ. V was pared by 4 bases and J by 5 bases, with 6 bases of the junction left unmatched. CDR3 length: 13 residues. The CDR3 region is CASSRQGEDEQYF. For the CDR3, the DNA is TGCGCCAGCAGCAGACAGGGAGAGGACGAGCAGTACTTC. The whole variable domain, filled in from reference TRBV5-1 and TRBJ2-7, reads KAGVTQTPRYLIKTRGQQVTLSCSPISGHRSVSWYQQTPGQGLQFLFEYFSETQRNKGNFPGRFSGRQFSNSRSEMNVSTLELGDSALYLCASSRQGEDEQYFGPGTRLTVT.

J is TRBJ1-2 and V is TRBV7-2; 7 positions agree with TRBD1. The J segment lost 4 bases and the V segment lost 1 base, leaving 9 bases of the junction unmatched. The germline gives CDR1 SGHTA, CDR2 FQGNSA. This CDR3 has 16 residues. In nucleotides, the CDR3 is TGTGCCAGCAGCTTAGAAACGACAGGGATCGGCTATGGCTACACCTTC. Translated: CASSLETTGIGYGYTF.

This chain joins TRBV19 and TRBJ1-4, with 7 bases identical to TRBD1. J gave up 5 bases and V 6 bases, and 3 bases lay outside the gene matches. The CDR3 extends over 13 amino acids. In germline, CDR1 is LNHDA, CDR2 SQIVND (reference sequence). The CDR3 protein is CASRAGGNEKLFF. The CDR3 coding sequence is TGTGCCAGTAGGGCAGGGGGAAATGAAAAACTGTTTTTT.

The chain has TRBV27 and TRBJ2-1, with 9 bases aligning to TRBD2. V trimming: 6 bases; J trimming: 3 bases; junction bases outside the gene matches: 3. Germline V gives CDR1 MNHEY, CDR2 SMNVEV (reference sequence). The CDR3 length is 14 residues. CDR3 amino acids: CASSLAGDYNEQFF. CDR3 DNA sequence: TGTGCCAGCAGCTTAGCGGGAGACTACAATGAGCAGTTCTTC.

The V call is TRBV18, the J call TRBJ2-3, with TRBD1 identical over 9 bases. Trimming cost V 3 bases and J 2 bases; bases outside gene matches: 15. Germline loops: CDR1 KGHSH, CDR2 LQKENI. The CDR3 extends over 19 amino acids. CDR3 bases: TGTGCCAGCTCACCCCAGACCTCCAACAGGGGGCTAGACACAGATACGCAGTATTTT. Translation gives CASSPQTSNRGLDTDTQYF.